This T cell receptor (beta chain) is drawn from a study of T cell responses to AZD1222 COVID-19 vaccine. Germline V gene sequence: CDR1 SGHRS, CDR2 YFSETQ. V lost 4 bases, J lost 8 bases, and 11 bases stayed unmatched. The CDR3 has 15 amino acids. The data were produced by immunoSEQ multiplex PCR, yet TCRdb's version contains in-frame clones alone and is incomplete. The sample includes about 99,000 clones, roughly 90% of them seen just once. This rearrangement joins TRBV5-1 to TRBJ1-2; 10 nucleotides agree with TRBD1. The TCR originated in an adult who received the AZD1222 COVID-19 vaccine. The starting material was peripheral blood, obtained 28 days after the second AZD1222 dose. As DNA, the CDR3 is TGCGCCAGCAGCCCGGTGGGACAGGGGACGTACGGCTACACCTTC. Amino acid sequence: CASSPVGQGTYGYTF.